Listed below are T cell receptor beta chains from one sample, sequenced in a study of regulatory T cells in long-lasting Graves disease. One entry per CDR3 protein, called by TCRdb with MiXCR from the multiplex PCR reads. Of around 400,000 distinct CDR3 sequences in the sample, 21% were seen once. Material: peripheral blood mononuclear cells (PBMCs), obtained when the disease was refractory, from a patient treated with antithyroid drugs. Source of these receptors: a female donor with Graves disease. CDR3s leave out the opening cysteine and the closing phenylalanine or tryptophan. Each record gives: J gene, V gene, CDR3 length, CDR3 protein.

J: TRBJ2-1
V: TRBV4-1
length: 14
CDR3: ASIASFGRAGNEQF

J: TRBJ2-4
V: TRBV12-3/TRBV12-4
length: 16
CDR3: ASSFIFSGRRAKNIQY

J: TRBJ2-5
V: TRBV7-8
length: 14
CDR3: ASSLALISKQETQY

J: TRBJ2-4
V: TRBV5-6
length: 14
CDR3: ASSSSGVLAKNIQY

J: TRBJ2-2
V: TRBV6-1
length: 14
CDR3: ASSDRTGGSTGELF

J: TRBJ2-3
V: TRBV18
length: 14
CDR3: ASSPPRRTSTDTQY

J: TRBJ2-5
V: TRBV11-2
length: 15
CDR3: ASSLDGSGRARETQY

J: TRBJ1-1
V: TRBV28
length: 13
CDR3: ASSLSEGISPEAF

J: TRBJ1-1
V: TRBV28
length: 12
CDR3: ASSPVSVNTEAF

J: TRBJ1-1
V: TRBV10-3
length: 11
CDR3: AIRLGTDTEAF

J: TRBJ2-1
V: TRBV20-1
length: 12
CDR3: SARVGTELNEQF

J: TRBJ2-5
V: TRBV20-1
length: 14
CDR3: SAPRPGAGAEETQY

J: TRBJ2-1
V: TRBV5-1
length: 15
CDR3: ASSRFFGTSENNEQF

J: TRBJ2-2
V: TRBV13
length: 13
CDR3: ASSPLGGAGGELF

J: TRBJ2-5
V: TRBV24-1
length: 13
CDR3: ATSDATGAVETQY

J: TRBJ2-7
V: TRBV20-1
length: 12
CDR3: SAREREAYHEQY

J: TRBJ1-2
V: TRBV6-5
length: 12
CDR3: ASSYSDRADGYT

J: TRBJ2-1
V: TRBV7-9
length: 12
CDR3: ASSRQGAYNEQF

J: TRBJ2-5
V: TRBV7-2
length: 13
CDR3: ASSPRGGLDETQY

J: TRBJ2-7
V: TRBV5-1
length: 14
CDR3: ASSPGSGDRPYEQY

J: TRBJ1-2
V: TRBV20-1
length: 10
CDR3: SASGVGYGYT

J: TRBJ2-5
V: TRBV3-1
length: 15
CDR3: ASSQAELAGVEETQY

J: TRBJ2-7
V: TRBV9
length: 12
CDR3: ASSVGDFPYEQY

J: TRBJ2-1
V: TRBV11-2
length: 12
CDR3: ASSPGTGGNEQF

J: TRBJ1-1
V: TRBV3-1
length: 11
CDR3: ASSQEVDLAAF

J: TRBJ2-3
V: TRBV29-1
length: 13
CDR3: SVASGSGGSDTQY

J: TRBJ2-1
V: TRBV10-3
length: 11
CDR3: AIRSGRAGEQF

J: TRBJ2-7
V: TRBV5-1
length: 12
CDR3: ASSKSGGSYEQY

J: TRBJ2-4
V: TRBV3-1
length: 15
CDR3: ASSQAGTGLAKNIQY

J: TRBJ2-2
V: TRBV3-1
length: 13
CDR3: ASSHYGGDTGELF

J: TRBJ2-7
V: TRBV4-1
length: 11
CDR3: ASSPDSTYEQY

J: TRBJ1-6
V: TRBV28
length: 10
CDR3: ASRLRVSPLH

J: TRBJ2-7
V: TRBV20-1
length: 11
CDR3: SARVEGAGEQY

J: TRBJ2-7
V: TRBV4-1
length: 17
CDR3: ASSQGDRRTSGSPYEQY

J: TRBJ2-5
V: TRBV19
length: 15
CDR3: ASSIGNTAGLGETQY

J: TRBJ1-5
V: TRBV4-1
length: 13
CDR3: ASSQDQGAGQPQH

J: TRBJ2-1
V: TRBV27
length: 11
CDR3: ASSETGYNEQF

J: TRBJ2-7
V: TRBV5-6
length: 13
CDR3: ASGSRDRVTYEQY

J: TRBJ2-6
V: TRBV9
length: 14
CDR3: ASSDGRDSGANVLT